This T cell receptor beta chain is drawn from a study of early T cells in non-severe SARS-CoV-2 infection. TCRdb recomputed calls from the 5' RACE reads with MiXCR, one row per CDR3 protein. The repertoire holds 90,000 to 120,000 distinct CDR3 sequences, roughly an eighth seen once, with roughly 2.9% in the top ten. This clonotype was picked up a small number of times. The receptor was isolated from an adult who was a healthcare worker with PCR-confirmed SARS-CoV-2 infection or an uninfected control (not recorded which). Specimen: whole blood.

CDR3 sequence (DNA): TGCAGTGCTAGAGCCAGGGCTAACACTGAAGCTTTCTTT. Encoded protein: CSARARANTEAFF. The V and J genes are TRBV20-1 and TRBJ1-1, with a possible D match to TRBD1 (5 bases). This CDR3 region has 13 residues. Trimming left V 1 base short and J 2 bases short, with 8 bases between. CDR1 and CDR2 (germline): DFQATT, SNEGSKA (reference sequence).